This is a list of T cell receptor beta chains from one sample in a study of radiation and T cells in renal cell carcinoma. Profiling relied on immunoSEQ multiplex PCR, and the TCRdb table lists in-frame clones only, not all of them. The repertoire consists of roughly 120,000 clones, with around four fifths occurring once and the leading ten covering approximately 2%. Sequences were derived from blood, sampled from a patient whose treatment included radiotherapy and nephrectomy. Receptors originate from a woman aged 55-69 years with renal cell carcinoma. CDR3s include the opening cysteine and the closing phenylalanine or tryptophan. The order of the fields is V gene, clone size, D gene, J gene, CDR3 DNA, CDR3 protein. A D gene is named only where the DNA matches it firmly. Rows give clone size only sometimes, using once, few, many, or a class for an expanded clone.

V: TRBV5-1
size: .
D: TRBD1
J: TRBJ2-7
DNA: TGCGCCAGCAGCTTGGTCGTGGCAGGGGGCAGCGACGAGCAGTACTTC
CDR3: CASSLVVAGGSDEQYF

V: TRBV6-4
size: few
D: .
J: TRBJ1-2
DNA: TGTGCCAGCAGTGACCCATCGACAGGTGGCTACACCTTC
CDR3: CASSDPSTGGYTF

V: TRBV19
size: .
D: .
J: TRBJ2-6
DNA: TGTGCCAGTAGTATAGATCTGCCAGGAAGCTCTGGGGCCAACGTCCTGACTTTC
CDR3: CASSIDLPGSSGANVLTF

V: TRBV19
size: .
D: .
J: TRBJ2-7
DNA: TGTGCCAGCTCACCTGGCGGCACCTACGAGCAGTACTTC
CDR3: CASSPGGTYEQYF

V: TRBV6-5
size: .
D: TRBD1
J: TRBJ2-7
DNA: TGTGCCAGCAGTCCACCGGGACAGGGGGCATGGCAGCAGTACTTC
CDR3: CASSPPGQGAWQQYF

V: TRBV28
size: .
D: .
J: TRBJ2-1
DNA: TGTGCCAGCAGCCACAGACTCCCTAGGAATGAGCAGTTCTTC
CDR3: CASSHRLPRNEQFF

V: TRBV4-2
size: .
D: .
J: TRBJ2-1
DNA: TGTGCCAGCAGCCAAGATCTAGGGGGGGGCCAAGGCGATGAGCAGTTCTTC
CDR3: CASSQDLGGGQGDEQFF

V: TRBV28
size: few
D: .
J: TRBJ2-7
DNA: TGTGCCAGCAGTTTAGGTACCTACGAGCAGTACTTC
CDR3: CASSLGTYEQYF

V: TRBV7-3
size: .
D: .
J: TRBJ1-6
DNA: TGTGCCAGCAGCTTAAGGGGCCCCCCACCCCTCCACTTT
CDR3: CASSLRGPPPLHF

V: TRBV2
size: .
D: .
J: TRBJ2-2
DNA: TGTGCCAGCAGTGGGTTCTCCCTTGCTGTCGGGGAGCTGTTTTTT
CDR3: CASSGFSLAVGELFF

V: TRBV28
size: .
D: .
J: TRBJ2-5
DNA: TGTGCCAGCAGCCCAAGGGGGAAGGAGACCCAGTACTTC
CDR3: CASSPRGKETQYF

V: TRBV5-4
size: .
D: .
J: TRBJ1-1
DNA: TGTGCCAGCAGCTTGGAAATAGGGCCCCCGGGCGCTGAAGCTTTCTTT
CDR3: CASSLEIGPPGAEAFF

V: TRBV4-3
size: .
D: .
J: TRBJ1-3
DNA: TGCGCCAGCAGCCAAGGAGCAGGGGAAGCTGGAAACACCATATATTTT
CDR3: CASSQGAGEAGNTIYF

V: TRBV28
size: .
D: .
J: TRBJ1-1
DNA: TGTGCCAGCGATGACGGAGTTCGGTCGTACACTGAAGCTTTCTTT
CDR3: CASDDGVRSYTEAFF

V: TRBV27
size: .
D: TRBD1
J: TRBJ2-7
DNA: TGTGCCAGCAGCCTTTCTTACCGGGACAGGGGAAGCTTC
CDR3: CASSLSYRDRGSF

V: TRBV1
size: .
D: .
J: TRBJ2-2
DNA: TGCACCAGCAGCCAAGAGGGCTGGGACAGGGGATACACCGGGGAGCTGTTTTTT
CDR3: CTSSQEGWDRGYTGELFF